Sequencing of this T cell receptor (beta chain) was carried out in a study of blood T cell repertoires in COVID-19. On the study more broadly: Sites in the United States, Italy and Spain provided acute and convalescent COVID-19 samples.

V lost 2 bases and J 0 bases, leaving 13 bases between the germline ends. The CDR3 is 16 residues long. Repertoires were generated with immunoSEQ multiplex PCR, while TCRdb's copy carries only in-frame clones and drops some. The table shows fewer than 250,000 clones, with roughly 80% occurring only once. The sequencing sample was made of peripheral blood. The J gene is TRBJ1-1, the V gene TRBV23-1; D is possibly TRBD1 (5 bases). TRBV23-1 is an ORF; its function is uncertain. The TCR was taken from a woman aged 60 to 75 with active or convalescent COVID-19. The CDR3 DNA reads TGCGCCAGCAGTCAAAAGGCCTACAGGATGAACACTGAAGCTTTCTTT. It codes for CASSQKAYRMNTEAFF.